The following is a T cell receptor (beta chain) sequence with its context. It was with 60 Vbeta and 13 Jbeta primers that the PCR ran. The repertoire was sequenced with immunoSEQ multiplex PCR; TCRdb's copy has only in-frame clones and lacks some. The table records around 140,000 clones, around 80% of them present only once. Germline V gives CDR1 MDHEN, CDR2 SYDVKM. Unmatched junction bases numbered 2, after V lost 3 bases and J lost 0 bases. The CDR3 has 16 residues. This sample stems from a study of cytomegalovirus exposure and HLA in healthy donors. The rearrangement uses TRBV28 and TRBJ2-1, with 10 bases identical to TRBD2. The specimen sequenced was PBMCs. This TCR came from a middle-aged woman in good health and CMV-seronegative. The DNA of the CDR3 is TGTGCCAGCAGTTTCGCTAGCGGGAGCTCCTACAATGAGCAGTTCTTC. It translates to CASSFASGSSYNEQFF.